This is a list of T cell receptor beta chains from one sample in a study of lymphopenia after photon versus proton radiotherapy. Method: immunoSEQ multiplex PCR; TCRdb's copy keeps in-frame clones and lacks some. The repertoire holds around 24,000 clones, with around 83% as singletons. The sample in question was peripheral blood, obtained from a patient treated with photon-based radiotherapy. Every receptor here comes from a woman aged 45-65 years with pancreatic cancer. Both conserved end residues are part of each CDR3. D genes are given only for firm matches. Clone size, where shown, is once, few, many, or a class for clones that have expanded.

d_gene	v_gene	abundance	j_gene	CDR3aa	CDR3nt
TRBD2	TRBV6-1	.	TRBJ2-3	CASSEFSGRRGDTQYF	TGTGCCAGCAGTGAGTTTAGCGGGAGGAGGGGAGATACGCAGTATTTT
.	TRBV29-1	.	TRBJ2-1	CSAPRGNEQFF	TGCAGCGCCCCTAGGGGTAATGAGCAGTTCTTC
TRBD1	TRBV7-9	.	TRBJ1-6	CASSPPGQGNSPLHF	TGTGCCAGCAGTCCACCGGGACAGGGTAATTCACCCCTCCACTTT
TRBD1	TRBV9	.	TRBJ2-1	CASSAGTGSSYNEQFF	TGTGCCAGCAGCGCCGGGACAGGGAGCTCCTACAATGAGCAGTTCTTC
.	TRBV18	few	TRBJ1-5	CASSSQGNNQPQHF	TGTGCCAGCTCATCACAAGGGAACAATCAGCCCCAGCATTTT
TRBD1	TRBV9	.	TRBJ2-7	CASSVGDSTHEQYF	TGTGCCAGCAGCGTAGGGGACAGCACCCACGAGCAGTACTTC
TRBD2	TRBV30	.	TRBJ2-7	CAWSVQRGAYEQYF	TGTGCCTGGAGTGTACAGCGGGGAGCCTACGAGCAGTACTTC
.	TRBV5-4	.	TRBJ2-3	CASSLELGRPDTQYF	TGTGCCAGCAGCTTGGAGCTTGGCCGGCCGGATACGCAGTATTTT
.	TRBV2	.	TRBJ1-5	CASTWTVNQPQHF	TGTGCCAGCACCTGGACAGTTAATCAGCCCCAGCATTTT
.	TRBV19	.	TRBJ2-2	CASSPRTGELFF	TGTGCCAGTAGTCCCCGGACCGGGGAGCTGTTTTTT
.	TRBV7-2	.	TRBJ2-2	CASSLGVRNTGELFF	TGTGCCAGCAGCTTAGGTGTGCGGAACACCGGGGAGCTGTTTTTT
.	TRBV9	medium-sized	TRBJ1-5	CASSIGDDSNQPQHF	TGTGCCAGCAGCATAGGGGATGATAGCAATCAGCCCCAGCATTTT
TRBD2	TRBV29-1	.	TRBJ2-5	CSVENLAGLETQYF	TGCAGCGTTGAAAACCTAGCGGGATTAGAGACCCAGTACTTC
.	TRBV9	.	TRBJ2-1	CASSVTGTAAGISYNEQFF	TGTGCCAGCAGCGTAACAGGGACCGCCGCTGGCATTTCCTACAATGAGCAGTTCTTC
.	TRBV6-1	few	TRBJ1-5	CASSEAASGANQPQHF	TGTGCCAGCAGTGAAGCAGCTTCAGGGGCCAATCAGCCCCAGCATTTT
.	TRBV7-8	.	TRBJ2-2	CASSPRDSATNTGELFF	TGTGCCAGCAGCCCGAGGGACTCCGCAACGAACACCGGGGAGCTGTTTTTT
.	TRBV30	.	TRBJ2-1	CAWAMGAGNEQFF	TGTGCCTGGGCGATGGGGGCAGGCAATGAGCAGTTCTTC
.	TRBV18	once	TRBJ1-2	CASSQGIGVEANYGYTF	TGTGCCAGCTCACAGGGAATAGGGGTGGAAGCTAACTATGGCTACACCTTC
TRBD2	TRBV6-6	.	TRBJ2-7	CASSPTTVGGEEQYF	TGTGCCAGCAGTCCCACGACAGTGGGGGGGGAGGAGCAGTACTTC
TRBD1	TRBV19	.	TRBJ1-3	CATRQGGGNTIYF	TGTGCCACAAGACAGGGTGGAGGAAACACCATATATTTT
TRBD1	TRBV5-8	.	TRBJ2-2	CASRRRAGGDTGELFF	TGTGCCAGCAGAAGGCGAGCAGGGGGAGACACCGGGGAGCTGTTTTTT
.	TRBV7-2	.	TRBJ1-4	CASSLTHSGFEKLFF	TGTGCCAGCAGCTTAACGCACAGTGGGTTTGAAAAACTGTTTTTT
.	TRBV2	.	TRBJ2-7	CASSEGSYEQYF	TGTGCCAGCAGTGAAGGAAGCTACGAGCAGTACTTC
TRBD1	TRBV5-6	.	TRBJ1-2	CASSQGQNYGYTF	TGTGCCAGCAGCCAGGGACAGAACTATGGCTACACCTTC
.	TRBV9	.	TRBJ2-7	CASSVGDTSYEQYF	TGTGCCAGCAGCGTCGGCGACACCTCCTACGAGCAGTACTTC
.	TRBV18	.	TRBJ1-4	CASSPNPGAVREKLFF	TGTGCCAGCTCGCCGAACCCCGGGGCTGTTCGGGAAAAACTGTTTTTT
TRBD1	TRBV15	once	TRBJ1-2	CATSNSAGQNYGYTF	TGTGCCACCAGCAACTCTGCGGGACAGAACTATGGCTACACCTTC
.	TRBV19	.	TRBJ1-5	CASSTGQGELNQPQHF	TGTGCCAGTAGTACGGGGCAGGGAGAACTCAATCAGCCCCAGCATTTT